This T cell receptor (beta chain) appears in the sequencing data of a study of T-cell memory formation after mild COVID-19. Study-level findings and limits: CD4/CD8 balance held among clones contracting day 15 to 85, and later expanders leaned CD4+. The pre-infection memory compartment contained some responding clones, suggesting cross-reactive memory joined.

In its sample, this clonotype was seen many times. Its antigen remains unidentified. The V and J ends lost 3 bases and 7 bases respectively, with 15 bases between them. The CDR3 contains 14 residues. TCRdb re-analysed the 5' RACE reads in MiXCR, keeping a single row per CDR3 protein. Of hundreds of thousands of distinct CDR3 sequences in the sample, 18% were seen once. The source material was PBMCs or a T cell subset sorted from them (not recorded which). The rearrangement uses TRBV12-3 or TRBV12-4 and TRBJ1-1, with D unresolved. This clonotype was obtained from an adult woman who had mild COVID-19 (a few samples of this study predate the infection). Cell type and time point are not known. Here the CDR3 reads CASSFLGGKGEAFF. CDR3 sequence (DNA): TGTGCCAGCAGTTTTCTTGGTGGGAAAGGTGAAGCTTTCTTT.